This TCR beta chain was recovered during a study of shared clonotypes between healthy human individuals. Profiling relied on immunoSEQ multiplex PCR, and the TCRdb table lists in-frame clones only, not all of them. The sample yields approximately 2,300,000 clones, 92% seen once. Germline assignment: CDR1 LNHNV and CDR2 YYDKDF (reference sequence). The ends were cut back, 1 base at V and 2 bases at J, with 18 bases in the middle. This CDR3 is 17 amino acids long. Sequenced: naive CD4+ T cells from PBMCs. The subset denotes: CD45RA+ positively selected. This chain joins TRBV15 and TRBJ2-7, with D perhaps given as TRBD1 or TRBD2 (6 bases each). The TCR was taken from a man between 18 and 29 years old in good health. Some clones in this sample may be carry-over from other donors' samples. CDR3 sequence (DNA): TGTGCCACCAGCAGAGGAGGATGGGGGGCGACTCCCTACGAGCAGTACTTC. Its translation is CATSRGGWGATPYEQYF.